A single sample gave rise to the 21 T cell receptor beta chains below, sequenced in a study of shared clonotypes between healthy human individuals. Repertoires were generated with immunoSEQ multiplex PCR, while TCRdb's copy carries only in-frame clones and drops some. The sample lists about 510,000 clones; about 96% were seen once. Sequencing input: naive CD4+ T cells sorted from blood. Subset given: CD45RA+ positively selected. The receptors here all came from a woman aged 25 to 39 in good health.

The chain uses TRBV5-8 and TRBJ1-5; 7 nucleotides agree with TRBD1. There are 13 residues in the CDR3. The V and J ends lost 4 bases and 4 bases, in that order; junction bases with no gene match: 2. CDR1 and CDR2 from the germline V gene are SGHTS and YDEGEE. CDR3 bases: TGTGCCAGCAGCAAGACAGGGAATCAGCCCCAGCATTTT. As protein: CASSKTGNQPQHF.

J is TRBJ2-5 and V is TRBV28; 8 nucleotides match TRBD2. The CDR3 sequence is 18 residues long. Germline V gene data show CDR1 as MDHEN and CDR2 as SYDVKM. The V and J ends lost 8 bases and 3 bases, in that order; junction bases with no gene match: 20. As DNA, the CDR3 is TGTGCCAGCCCCCCGTCCGGGGCGGGAGGAGGGAGTAAAGAGACCCAGTACTTC. Translating gives CASPPSGAGGGSKETQYF. The variable domain in full, with the rest retrieved from reference TRBV28 and TRBJ2-5, is DVKVTQSSRYLVKRTGEKVFLECVQDMDHENMFWYRQDPGLGLRLIYFSYDVKMKEKGDIPEGYSVSREKKERFSLILESASTNQTSMYLCASPPSGAGGGSKETQYFGPGTRLLVL.

The chain carries TRBV28 and TRBJ1-3; unclear D gene. V lost 4 bases and J lost 0, with 7 bases in between. Looked up from germline, CDR1 is MDHEN and CDR2 is SYDVKM. The CDR3 sequence is 14 residues long. CDR3 amino acids: CASSSQSSGNTIYF. For the CDR3, the DNA is TGTGCCAGCAGTTCCCAGAGCTCTGGAAACACCATATATTTT.

The chain links TRBV7-9 to TRBJ2-7, with 7 bases identical to TRBD1. In germline, CDR1 is SEHNR, CDR2 FQNEAQ (reference sequence). After removal of 5 bases from V and 2 bases from J, the junction contained 6 bases not matched to a gene. The CDR3 is 14 residues long. The CDR3: CASSPGQVPYEQYF. DNA of the CDR3: TGTGCCAGCAGCCCAGGACAGGTCCCCTACGAGCAGTACTTC.

The chain uses TRBV19 and TRBJ1-5; D gene ambiguous. CDR1 LNHDA and CDR2 SQIVND come from the germline V gene (reference sequence). V was clipped by 5 bases and J by 4 bases, with 12 bases between them. The CDR3 sequence is 14 residues long. The CDR3 sequence is CASSVTLGNQPQHF. The DNA of the CDR3 is TGTGCCAGTAGTGTTACCCTAGGGAATCAGCCCCAGCATTTT.

V usage is TRBV6-1 and J usage is TRBJ1-4; 7 nucleotides agree with TRBD1. V lost 8 bases and J lost 2; bases outside the gene matches: 8. The CDR3 consists of 15 residues. Per germline, CDR1 MNHNS and CDR2 SASEGT. In DNA, the CDR3 is TGTGCCAGCGGGACAGCCGGAGCCACTAATGAAAAACTGTTTTTT. Encoded protein: CASGTAGATNEKLFF.

The table lists this clone with a count of one. The V gene is TRBV19, the J gene TRBJ1-6; weak D call: TRBD1 (5 bases). V gave up 4 bases and J gave up 8 bases, with 15 bases separating them. The CDR3 is made up of 15 amino acids. CDR1 and CDR2 (germline): LNHDA, SQIVND (reference sequence). The CDR3 sequence is CASSTRDRRDSPLHF. CDR3 nucleotide sequence: TGTGCCAGTAGTACTCGGGACCGACGAGATTCACCCCTCCACTTT.

The chain combines TRBV9 with TRBJ1-5; possibly TRBD1 for D (5 bases). The CDR3 has 15 residues. Trimming cost V 0 bases and J 6 bases, with 13 bases left between them. Germline values: CDR1 SGDLS, CDR2 YYNGEE. The DNA for the CDR3 is TGTGCCAGCAGCGTAGTCGGGGGTATAGGTCAGCCCCAGCATTTT. Translation: CASSVVGGIGQPQHF. The variable domain in full, completed from reference TRBV9 and TRBJ1-5, reads DSGVTQTPKHLITATGQRVTLRCSPRSGDLSVYWYQQSLDQGLQFLIQYYNGEERAKGNILERFSAQQFPDLHSELNLSSLELGDSALYFCASSVVGGIGQPQHFGDGTRLSIL.

The chain couples TRBV19 to TRBJ1-5; D remains unclear. The CDR3 length is 13 residues. Looked up from germline, CDR1 is LNHDA and CDR2 is SQIVND (reference sequence). The V gene lost 6 bases and the J gene lost 3 bases, with 9 bases spanning the gap. This CDR3 reads CASSLSPNQPQHF. The CDR3 DNA follows: TGTGCCAGTAGCCTGAGTCCCAATCAGCCCCAGCATTTT.

This chain links TRBV7-2 with TRBJ2-7, with TRBD1 matching over 7 bases. The V gene end was trimmed by 5 bases and the J gene end by 3 bases; junction bases not matched to a gene: 7. Germline assignment: CDR1 SGHTA and CDR2 FQGNSA. This CDR3 comprises 14 residues. The DNA for the CDR3 is TGTGCCAGCAGCCGGAGGACAGGAATCTACGAGCAGTACTTC. Protein: CASSRRTGIYEQYF.

J is TRBJ1-1 and V is TRBV29-1, with 7 bases matching TRBD1. CDR3 length equals 14 residues. V trimming: 6 bases; J trimming: 5 bases; junction bases outside the gene matches: 12. From germline, CDR1 is SQVTM and CDR2 ANQGSEA. CDR3 DNA: TGCAGCGTCCTGGTCGGACTACAGGGGACTGAAGCTTTCTTT. It encodes CSVLVGLQGTEAFF. Combining the CDR3 with reference TRBV29-1 and TRBJ1-1 gives the whole variable domain SAVISQKPSRDICQRGTSLTIQCQVDSQVTMMFWYRQQPGQSLTLIATANQGSEATYESGFVIDKFPISRPNLTFSTLTVSNMSPEDSSIYLCSVLVGLQGTEAFFGQGTRLTVV.

This clone occurred once. This chain uses TRBV27 with TRBJ2-2, with 9 positions matching TRBD1. Germline V lookup: CDR1 MNHEY, CDR2 SMNVEV (reference sequence). The CDR3 has 16 residues. The junction had 4 bases not matched to a gene; V was cut back by 2 bases and J by 3 bases. The CDR3, as DNA: TGTGCCAGCAGTTTAAGGGACAGGGTGGACACCGGGGAGCTGTTTTTT. Amino acids: CASSLRDRVDTGELFF.

The chain uses TRBV5-4 and TRBJ2-5, with 7 bases aligning to TRBD1. Germline V gene lookup returns CDR1 SGHNT and CDR2 YYREEE (reference sequence). The CDR3 is 15 amino acids. Trimming removed 4 bases from V and 2 bases from J; junction bases left unmatched: 8. The CDR3 bases are TGTGCCAGCAGCCCGTCCCGGACAGGACAAGAGACCCAGTACTTC. This translates into CASSPSRTGQETQYF.

The count of this clone is one. This chain joins TRBV5-1 and TRBJ1-1; weak D call: TRBD1 (6 bases). The CDR3 sequence is 15 residues long. The germline CDR1 and CDR2 sequences are SGHRS and YFSETQ. V dropped 4 bases and J dropped 1 base, with 14 bases sitting between them. This chain's CDR3 is CASSAIQGTNTEAFF. The CDR3 DNA is TGCGCCAGCAGCGCGATACAGGGTACGAACACTGAAGCTTTCTTT.

The CDR3 is CASSMAAGESYEQYF. CDR3 sequence (DNA): TGTGCCAGTAGTATGGCGGCCGGCGAGTCCTACGAGCAGTACTTC. This chain links TRBV19 with TRBJ2-7; D is uncertain. Trimming took off 3 bases at V and 1 base at J, with 13 bases between the two ends. Germline values: CDR1 LNHDA, CDR2 SQIVND (reference sequence). The CDR3 is 15 amino acids.

This chain links TRBV2 with TRBJ2-7, with a tentative D call TRBD2 (6 bases). Trimming cost V 5 bases and J 2 bases, with 10 bases left between them. Germline V gene lookup returns CDR1 SNHLY and CDR2 FYNNEI. This CDR3 is 13 amino acids long. The DNA for the CDR3 is TGTGCCAGCAGTCGGGACTTAGCCTACGAGCAGTACTTC. Its translation: CASSRDLAYEQYF. Full variable domain (missing parts from reference TRBV2 and TRBJ2-7): EPEVTQTPSHQVTQMGQEVILRCVPISNHLYFYWYRQILGQKVEFLVSFYNNEISEKSEIFDDQFSVERPDGSNFTLKIRSTKLEDSAMYFCASSRDLAYEQYFGPGTRLTVT.

This clone was observed once. The rearrangement joins TRBV6-6 to TRBJ2-3; D gene ambiguous. This CDR3 spans 15 amino acids. Trimming cost V 7 bases and J 2 bases, with 16 bases left between them. Germline assignment: CDR1 MNHNY and CDR2 SVGAGI (reference sequence). In DNA, the CDR3 is TGTGCCAGCACCCGGGCGGCAGGATACACAGATACGCAGTATTTT. Encoded protein: CASTRAAGYTDTQYF.

This clone showed up just once. CDR3 in amino acids: CASSPQSERNTEAFF. For the CDR3, the DNA is TGCGCCAGCAGCCCGCAAAGCGAGAGGAACACTGAAGCTTTCTTT. V gene TRBV5-1 combines with J gene TRBJ1-1; D is uncertain. This CDR3 has 15 residues. V was cut by 4 bases and J by 1 base, with 14 bases left in between. The germline gives CDR1 SGHRS, CDR2 YFSETQ.

The J gene is TRBJ1-3, the V gene TRBV5-6; no clear D. CDR3 length: 13 residues. Germline-derived CDR1 and CDR2 are SGHDT and YYEEEE. V was trimmed by 1 base and J by 6 bases, leaving 8 bases between them. The CDR3 loop reads CASSLLGLNTIYF. The CDR3 DNA reads TGTGCCAGCAGCTTGCTTGGTCTAAACACCATATATTTT.

This chain connects TRBV5-1 to TRBJ2-7, with unresolved D. V dropped 4 bases and J dropped 0 bases, with 11 bases sitting between them. Germline CDR1 and CDR2: SGHRS and YFSETQ. This CDR3 has 14 amino acids. The CDR3 nucleotides are TGCGCCAGCAGCCTGAGCCCCCCCTCCTACGAGCAGTACTTC. This sequence encodes CASSLSPPSYEQYF.

This clone was seen once. The chain has TRBV29-1 and TRBJ2-7; TRBD2 is a possible D gene (6 bases). The CDR3 sequence is 14 residues long. V lost 4 bases to trimming and J lost 2 bases, with 15 bases between them. Germline loops: CDR1 SQVTM, CDR2 ANQGSEA. Here the CDR3 reads CSVVRFGGTYEQYF. Written as DNA, the CDR3 is TGCAGCGTTGTCAGATTTGGGGGGACCTACGAGCAGTACTTC.